The clone carrying this T cell receptor beta chain was counted at least ten times. This specimen comes from a study of T cells in Graves' hyperthyroidism and ophthalmopathy. RNA transcripts provided the source from which TCR beta CDR3 regions were amplified. In the first-round RT-PCR of the TCR CDR3, the HTBI primer set was used. TCRdb used MiXCR to reprocess the multiplex PCR reads, holding one entry per CDR3 protein. The profile shows about 410,000 distinct CDR3 sequences, 14% to 15% of them singletons. Enrolled ophthalmopathy patients presented with a Clinical Activity Score of at least 3, a NOSPECS grade of at least 4, and disease duration under 3 months. Sequencing was done on a sample of blood. This clonotype originated in a man younger than 35 with Graves' ophthalmopathy.

The CDR3 sequence: CASSLGLAEVDEQFF. Written as DNA, the CDR3 is TGTGCCAGCAGCTTAGGGCTAGCGGAAGTCGATGAGCAGTTCTTC. The rearrangement links TRBV11-2 to TRBJ2-1; 7 nucleotides align to TRBD2. Germline V gene sequence: CDR1 SGHAT, CDR2 FQNNGV. This CDR3 is built from 15 residues. V trimming: 1 base; J trimming: 8 bases; junction bases outside the gene matches: 8.